A single sample gave rise to the 2 T cell receptor beta chains below, sequenced in a study of blood T cell repertoires in COVID-19. Clones were sequenced by immunoSEQ multiplex PCR, and TCRdb holds only the in-frame ones, with some missing. This sample has roughly 160,000 clones, with more than 70% found just once. Sequenced input: peripheral blood. The receptor source for this set is a man younger than 30 with active or convalescent COVID-19.

The chain links TRBV19 to TRBJ2-1; the match to TRBD2 covers 15 bases. CDR3 length equals 17 residues. V dropped 7 bases and J dropped 4; count of bases not matched to a gene: 8. The germline CDR1 and CDR2 sequences are LNHDA and SQIVND (reference sequence). DNA of the CDR3: TGTGCCAGTACCCCGGGGACTAGCGGGAGGAAATACAATGAGCAGTTCTTC. Translating gives CASTPGTSGRKYNEQFF.

V gene TRBV21-1 combines with J gene TRBJ2-5; the table's D gene call, TRBD1, was not cross checked with the DNA. TRBV21-1 is a documented pseudogene. The CDR3 loop spans 16 amino acids. The CDR3 DNA reads as TGTGCCAGCAGCGTCCGGGACAGGGGTTGCCAAGAGACCCAGTACTTC. Amino acids: CASSVRDRGCQETQYF.